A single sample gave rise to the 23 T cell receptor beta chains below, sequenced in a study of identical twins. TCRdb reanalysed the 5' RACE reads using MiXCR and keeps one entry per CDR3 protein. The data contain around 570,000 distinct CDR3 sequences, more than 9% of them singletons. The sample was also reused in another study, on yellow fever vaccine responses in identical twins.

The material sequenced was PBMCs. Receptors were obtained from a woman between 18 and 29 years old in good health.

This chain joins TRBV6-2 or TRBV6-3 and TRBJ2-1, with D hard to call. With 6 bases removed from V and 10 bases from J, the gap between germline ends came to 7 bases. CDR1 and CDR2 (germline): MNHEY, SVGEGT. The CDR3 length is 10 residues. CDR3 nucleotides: TGTGCCAGCAGCTCTAGAGAGCAGTTCTTC. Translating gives CASSSREQFF.

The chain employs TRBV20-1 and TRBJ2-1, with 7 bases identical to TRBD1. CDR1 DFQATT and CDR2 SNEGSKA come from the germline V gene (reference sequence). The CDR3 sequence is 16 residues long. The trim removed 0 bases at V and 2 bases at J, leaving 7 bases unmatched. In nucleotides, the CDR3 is TGCAGTGCTAGAGACCCAACAGGGGTACCCTACAATGAGCAGTTCTTC. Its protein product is CSARDPTGVPYNEQFF.

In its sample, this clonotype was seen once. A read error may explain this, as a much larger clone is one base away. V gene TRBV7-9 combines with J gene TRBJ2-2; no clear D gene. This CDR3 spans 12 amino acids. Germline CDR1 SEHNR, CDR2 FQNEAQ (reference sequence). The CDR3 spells CTSRPNTGELFF. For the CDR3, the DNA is TGTACCAGCAGACCTAACACCGGGGAGCTGTTTTTT.

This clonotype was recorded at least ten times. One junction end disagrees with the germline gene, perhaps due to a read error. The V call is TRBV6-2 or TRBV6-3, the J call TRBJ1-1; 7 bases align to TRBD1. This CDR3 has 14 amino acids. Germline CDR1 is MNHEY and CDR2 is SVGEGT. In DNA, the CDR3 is TGTGCCAGCAGTCGCCCAGTCCCCGGGACAGAAAACCGATTT. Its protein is CASSRPVPGTENRF.

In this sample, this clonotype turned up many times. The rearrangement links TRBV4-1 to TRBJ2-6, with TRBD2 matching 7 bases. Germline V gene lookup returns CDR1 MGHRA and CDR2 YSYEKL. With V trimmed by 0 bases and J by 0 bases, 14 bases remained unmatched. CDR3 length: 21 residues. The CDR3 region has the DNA TGCGCCAGCAGCCAAGATCTGGGGGGGACCGCCCAAACCTCTGGGGCCAACGTCCTGACTTTC. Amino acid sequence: CASSQDLGGTAQTSGANVLTF.

CDR3 residues: CASSRMTGMDTQYF. The DNA for the CDR3 is TGTGCCAGCTCACGAATGACAGGGATGGATACGCAGTATTTT. The chain combines TRBV18 with TRBJ2-3; TRBD1 matches 7 bases. There are 14 residues in the CDR3. The trim removed 4 bases at V and 6 bases at J, leaving 7 bases unmatched. The V gene's germline CDR1 is KGHSH and CDR2 LQKENI.

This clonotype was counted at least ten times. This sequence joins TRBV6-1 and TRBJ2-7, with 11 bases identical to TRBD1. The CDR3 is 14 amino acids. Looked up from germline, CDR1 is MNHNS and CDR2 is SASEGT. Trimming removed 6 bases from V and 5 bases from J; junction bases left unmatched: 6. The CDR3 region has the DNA TGTGCCAGCAGACAGGACAGGGGGCGGAACGAGCAGTACTTC. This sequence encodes CASRQDRGRNEQYF.

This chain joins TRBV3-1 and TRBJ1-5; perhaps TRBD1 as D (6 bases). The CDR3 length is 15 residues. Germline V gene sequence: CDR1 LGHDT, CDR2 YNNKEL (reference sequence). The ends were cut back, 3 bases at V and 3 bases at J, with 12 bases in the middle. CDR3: CASSQNRDFNQPQHF. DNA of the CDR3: TGTGCCAGCAGCCAGAACAGGGACTTCAATCAGCCCCAGCATTTT.

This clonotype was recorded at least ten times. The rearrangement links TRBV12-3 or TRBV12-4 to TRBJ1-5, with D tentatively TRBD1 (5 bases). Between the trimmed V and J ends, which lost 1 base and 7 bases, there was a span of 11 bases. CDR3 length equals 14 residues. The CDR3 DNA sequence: TGTGCCAGCAGTTTAGAGTCAGGGAACCAGCCCCAGCATTTT. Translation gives CASSLESGNQPQHF.

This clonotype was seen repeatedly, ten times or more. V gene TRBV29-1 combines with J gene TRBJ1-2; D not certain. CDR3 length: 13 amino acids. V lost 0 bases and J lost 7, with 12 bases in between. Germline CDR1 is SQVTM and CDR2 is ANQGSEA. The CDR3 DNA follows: TGCAGCGTTGAAGATCGGGAGGGCACTGGCTACACCTTC. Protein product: CSVEDREGTGYTF.

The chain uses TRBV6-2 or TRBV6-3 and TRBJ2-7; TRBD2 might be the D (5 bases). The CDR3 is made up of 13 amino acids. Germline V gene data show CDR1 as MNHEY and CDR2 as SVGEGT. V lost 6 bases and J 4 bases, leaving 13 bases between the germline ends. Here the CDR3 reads CASSSSERYEQYF. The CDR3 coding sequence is TGTGCCAGCAGCTCCTCGGAGCGGTACGAGCAGTACTTC.

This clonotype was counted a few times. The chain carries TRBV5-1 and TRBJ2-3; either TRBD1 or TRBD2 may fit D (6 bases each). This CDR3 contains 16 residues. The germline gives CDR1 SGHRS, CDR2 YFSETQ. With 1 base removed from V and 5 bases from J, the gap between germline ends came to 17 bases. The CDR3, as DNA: TGCGCCAGCAGCTTGTTGGTGGGGGGCCAGGGAGATACGCAGTATTTT. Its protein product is CASSLLVGGQGDTQYF.

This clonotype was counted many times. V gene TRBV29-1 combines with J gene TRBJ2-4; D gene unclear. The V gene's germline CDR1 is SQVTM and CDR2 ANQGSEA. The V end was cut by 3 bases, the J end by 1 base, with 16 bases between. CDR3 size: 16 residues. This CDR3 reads CSVEGSASRAKNIQYF. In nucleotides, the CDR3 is TGCAGCGTTGAGGGTTCAGCCAGTCGGGCCAAAAACATTCAGTACTTC.

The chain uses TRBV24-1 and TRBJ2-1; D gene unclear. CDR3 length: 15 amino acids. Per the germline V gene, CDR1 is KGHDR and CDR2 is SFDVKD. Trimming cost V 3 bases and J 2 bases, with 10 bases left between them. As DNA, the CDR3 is TGTGCCACCAGTGATCCAAGGTGGACCTACAATGAGCAGTTCTTC. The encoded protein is CATSDPRWTYNEQFF.

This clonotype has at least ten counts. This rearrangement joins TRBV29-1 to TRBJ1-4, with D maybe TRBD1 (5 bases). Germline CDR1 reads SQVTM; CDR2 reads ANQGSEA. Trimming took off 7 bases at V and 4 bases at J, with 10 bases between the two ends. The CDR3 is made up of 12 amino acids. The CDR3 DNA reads TGCAGCGCGGGGCCGAATAATGAAAAACTGTTTTTT. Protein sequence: CSAGPNNEKLFF.

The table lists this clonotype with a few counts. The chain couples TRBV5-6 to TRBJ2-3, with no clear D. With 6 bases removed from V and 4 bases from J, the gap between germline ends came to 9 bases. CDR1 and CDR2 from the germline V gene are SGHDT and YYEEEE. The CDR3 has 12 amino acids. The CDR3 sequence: CASMQLADTQYF. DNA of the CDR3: TGTGCCAGCATGCAGCTGGCAGATACGCAGTATTTT.

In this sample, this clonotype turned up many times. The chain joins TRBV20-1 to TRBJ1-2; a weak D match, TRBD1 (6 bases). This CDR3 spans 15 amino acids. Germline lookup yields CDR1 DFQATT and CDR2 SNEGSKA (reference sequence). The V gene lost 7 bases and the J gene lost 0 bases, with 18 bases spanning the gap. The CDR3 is CSVTVKGQPNYGYTF. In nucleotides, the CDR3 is TGCAGTGTTACGGTGAAAGGACAGCCTAACTATGGCTACACCTTC.

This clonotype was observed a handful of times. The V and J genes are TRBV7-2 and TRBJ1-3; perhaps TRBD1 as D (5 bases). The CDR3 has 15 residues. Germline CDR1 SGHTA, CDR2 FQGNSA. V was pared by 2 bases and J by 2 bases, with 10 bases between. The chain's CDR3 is CASSLQEGPGNTIYF. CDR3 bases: TGTGCCAGCAGCTTACAGGAGGGGCCTGGAAACACCATATATTTT.

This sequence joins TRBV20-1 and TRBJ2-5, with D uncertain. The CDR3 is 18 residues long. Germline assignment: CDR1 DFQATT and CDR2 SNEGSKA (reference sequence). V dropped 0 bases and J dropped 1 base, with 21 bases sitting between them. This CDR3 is CSARDDWAVSTVQETQYF. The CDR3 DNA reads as TGCAGTGCTAGAGATGATTGGGCGGTTAGCACCGTCCAAGAGACCCAGTACTTC.

The CDR3 is CASSLRGGQGTDTQYF. The CDR3 region has the DNA TGTGCCAGCAGCCTCCGGGGAGGACAGGGGACAGATACGCAGTATTTT. The rearrangement links TRBV3-1 to TRBJ2-3, with 9 nucleotides matching TRBD1. CDR3 length equals 16 residues. Germline CDR1 and CDR2: LGHDT and YNNKEL (reference sequence). V was clipped by 4 bases and J by 3 bases; unmatched bases: 8.

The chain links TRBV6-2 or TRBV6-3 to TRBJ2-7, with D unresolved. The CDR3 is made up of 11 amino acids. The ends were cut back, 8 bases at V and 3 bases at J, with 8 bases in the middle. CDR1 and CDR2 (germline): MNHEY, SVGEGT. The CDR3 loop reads CASGPFYEQYF. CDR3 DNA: TGTGCCAGCGGACCATTCTACGAGCAGTACTTC.

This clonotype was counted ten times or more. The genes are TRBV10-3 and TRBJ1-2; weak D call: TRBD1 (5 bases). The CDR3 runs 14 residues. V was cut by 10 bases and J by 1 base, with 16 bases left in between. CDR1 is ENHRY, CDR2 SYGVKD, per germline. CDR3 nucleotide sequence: TGTGCCACCGGCCGACAGACTCTTAACTATGGCTACACCTTC. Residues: CATGRQTLNYGYTF.

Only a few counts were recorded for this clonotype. In DNA form, the CDR3 reads TGTGCCAGCAGCCAAGAAGGGGGGACAGACGAAGGGCCCCAGCATTTT. Residues: CASSQEGGTDEGPQHF. V usage is TRBV3-1 and J usage is TRBJ1-5, with 7 bases fitting TRBD1. This CDR3 comprises 16 residues. J gave up 9 bases and V 0 bases, and 11 bases lay outside the gene matches. Germline V gene lookup returns CDR1 LGHDT and CDR2 YNNKEL (reference sequence).